This T cell receptor (beta chain) derives from a study of T cells after yellow fever vaccination. Study details: It was SMART-Seq v4 Ultra Low Input that prepared the fractions with low cell numbers. Study conclusions and caveats: Abundant clonotypes from the bulk population could contaminate FACS-sorted repertoires. Researchers report a weaker secondary response that nonetheless peaked faster, day 5 versus 15.

Concerning this clonotype itself: The antigen is unknown.

As TCR cDNA was made by 5'RACE template switching, a universal primer site and UMIs were added. TCRdb recomputed calls from the 5' RACE reads with MiXCR, one row per CDR3 protein. The sample contains approximately 550,000 distinct CDR3 sequences, about 14% of which appear only once. CDR1 is SGHVS, CDR2 FNYEAQ, per germline. Deletions cut 5 bases from V and 4 bases from J, with 18 bases between. This CDR3 is built from 15 residues. The origin of this receptor is a man aged 25 to 40 who received the YFV17D yellow fever vaccine. This material consisted of PBMCs, taken on the day of the yellow fever booster vaccination. This rearrangement joins TRBV7-6 to TRBJ2-7, with D possibly TRBD2 on 6 matching bases. CDR3 in amino acids: CASSLSGGSGYEQYF. CDR3 bases: TGTGCCAGCAGCCTCTCCGGGGGTTCCGGGTACGAGCAGTACTTC.